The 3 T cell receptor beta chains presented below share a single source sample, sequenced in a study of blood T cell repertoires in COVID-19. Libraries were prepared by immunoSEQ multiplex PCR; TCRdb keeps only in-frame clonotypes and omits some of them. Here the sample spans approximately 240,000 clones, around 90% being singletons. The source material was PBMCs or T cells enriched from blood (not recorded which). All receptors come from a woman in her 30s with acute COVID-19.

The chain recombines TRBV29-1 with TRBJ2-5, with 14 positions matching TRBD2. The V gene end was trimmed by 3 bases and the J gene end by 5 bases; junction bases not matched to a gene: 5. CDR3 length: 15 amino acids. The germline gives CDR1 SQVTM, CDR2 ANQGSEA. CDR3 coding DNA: TGCAGCGTTGACGGACTAGCGGGGGGCGGGGAGACCCAGTACTTC. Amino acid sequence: CSVDGLAGGGETQYF.

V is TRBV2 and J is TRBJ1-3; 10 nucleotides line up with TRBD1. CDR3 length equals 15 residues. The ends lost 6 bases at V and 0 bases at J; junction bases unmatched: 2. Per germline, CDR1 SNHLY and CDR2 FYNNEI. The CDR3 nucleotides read TGTGCCAGCAGGACAGGGGGCTCCTCTGGAAACACCATATATTTT. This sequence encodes CASRTGGSSGNTIYF.

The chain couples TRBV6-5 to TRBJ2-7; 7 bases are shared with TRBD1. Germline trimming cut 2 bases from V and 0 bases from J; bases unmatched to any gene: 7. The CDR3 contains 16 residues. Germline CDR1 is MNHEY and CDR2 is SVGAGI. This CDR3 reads CASSYRVGQSSYEQYF. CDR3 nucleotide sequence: TGTGCCAGCAGTTACCGCGTGGGACAGAGCTCCTACGAGCAGTACTTC.